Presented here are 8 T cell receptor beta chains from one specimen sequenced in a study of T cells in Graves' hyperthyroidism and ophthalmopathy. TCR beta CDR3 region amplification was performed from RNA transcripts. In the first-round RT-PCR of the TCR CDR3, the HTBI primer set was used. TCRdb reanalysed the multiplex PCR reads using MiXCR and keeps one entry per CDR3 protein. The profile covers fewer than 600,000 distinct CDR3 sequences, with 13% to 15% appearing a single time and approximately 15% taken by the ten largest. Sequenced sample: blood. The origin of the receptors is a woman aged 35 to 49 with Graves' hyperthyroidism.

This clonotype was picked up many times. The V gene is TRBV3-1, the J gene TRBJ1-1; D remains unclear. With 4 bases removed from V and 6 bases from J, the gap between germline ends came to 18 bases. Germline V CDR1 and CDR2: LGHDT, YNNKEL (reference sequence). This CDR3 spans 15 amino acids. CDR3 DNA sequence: TGTGCCAGCAGCCTTAGCCGATGGATGACCCCTGAAGCTTTCTTT. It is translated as CASSLSRWMTPEAFF. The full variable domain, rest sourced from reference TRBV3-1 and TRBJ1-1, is DTAVSQTPKYLVTQMGNDKSIKCEQNLGHDTMYWYKQDSKKFLKIMFSYNNKELIINETVPNRFSPKSPDKAHLNLHINSLELGDSAVYFCASSLSRWMTPEAFFGQGTRLTVV.

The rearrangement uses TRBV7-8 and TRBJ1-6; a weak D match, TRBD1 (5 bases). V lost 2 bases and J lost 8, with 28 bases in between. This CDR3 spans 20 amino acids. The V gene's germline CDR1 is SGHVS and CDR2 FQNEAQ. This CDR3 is CASSLLPTGRGRGFDSPLHF. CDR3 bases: TGTGCCAGCAGCTTACTCCCCACGGGACGGGGCCGCGGATTCGATTCACCCCTCCACTTT.

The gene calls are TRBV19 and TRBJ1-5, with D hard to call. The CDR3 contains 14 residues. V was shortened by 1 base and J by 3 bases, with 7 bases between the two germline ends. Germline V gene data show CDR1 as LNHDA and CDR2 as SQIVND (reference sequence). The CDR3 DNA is TGTGCCAGTAGTATAGCAGGTCCCAATCAGCCCCAGCATTTT. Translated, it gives CASSIAGPNQPQHF.

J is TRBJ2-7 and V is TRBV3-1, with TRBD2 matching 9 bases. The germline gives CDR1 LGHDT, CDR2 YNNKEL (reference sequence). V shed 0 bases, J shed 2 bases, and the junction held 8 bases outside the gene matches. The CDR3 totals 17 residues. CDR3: CASSQESSGTSTYEQYF. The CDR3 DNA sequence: TGTGCCAGCAGCCAAGAATCTAGCGGGACGTCTACCTACGAGCAGTACTTC.

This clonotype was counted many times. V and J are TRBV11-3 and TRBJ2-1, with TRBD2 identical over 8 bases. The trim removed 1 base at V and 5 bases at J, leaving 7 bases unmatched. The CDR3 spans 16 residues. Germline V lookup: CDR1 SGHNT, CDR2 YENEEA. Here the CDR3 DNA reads TGTGCCAGCAGCTTAGTGGCGGGAGGACCTGACAATGAGCAGTTCTTC. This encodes CASSLVAGGPDNEQFF.

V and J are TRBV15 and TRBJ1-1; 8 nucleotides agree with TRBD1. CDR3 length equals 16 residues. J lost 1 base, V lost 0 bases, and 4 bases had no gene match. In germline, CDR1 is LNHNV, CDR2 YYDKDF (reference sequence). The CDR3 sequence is CATSRDRGQGNTEAFF. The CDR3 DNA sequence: TGTGCCACCAGCAGAGATCGCGGACAGGGGAACACTGAAGCTTTCTTT.

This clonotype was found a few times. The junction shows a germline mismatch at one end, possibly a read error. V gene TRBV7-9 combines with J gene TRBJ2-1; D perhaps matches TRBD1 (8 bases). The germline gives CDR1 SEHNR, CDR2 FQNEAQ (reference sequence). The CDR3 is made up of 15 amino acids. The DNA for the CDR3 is TGTGCCAGCAGCAGACAGGGGTCCGGGCTAGCGGAGGGAATCTTC. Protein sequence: CASSRQGSGLAEGIF.

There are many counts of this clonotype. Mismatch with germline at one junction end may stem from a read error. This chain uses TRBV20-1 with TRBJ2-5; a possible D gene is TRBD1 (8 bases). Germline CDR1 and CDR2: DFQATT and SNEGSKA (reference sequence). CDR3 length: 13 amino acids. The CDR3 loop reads CSARGQGGETQYF. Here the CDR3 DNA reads TGCAGTGCAAGAGGACAGGGAGGGGAGACCCAGTACTTC.